These 29 T cell receptor beta chains originate from one sample sequenced in a study of blood T cell repertoires in COVID-19. Here immunoSEQ multiplex PCR was the method, and the copy in TCRdb shows in-frame clones only, minus some. In the table there are 200,000 to 250,000 clones, 75% to 90% of which are singletons. Specimen: peripheral blood. All receptors come from a woman at least 80 years old with COVID-19, enrolled during active disease.

The rearrangement joins TRBV11-3 to TRBJ2-5; 9 bases fit TRBD2. The junction had 4 bases not matched to a gene; V was cut back by 3 bases and J by 5 bases. The CDR3 sequence is 14 residues long. CDR1 and CDR2 (germline): SGHNT, YENEEA. CDR3 DNA sequence: TGTGCCAGCAGCTTTGCTAGCGGGATTGAGACCCAGTACTTC. It translates to CASSFASGIETQYF.

This clone was detected once. CDR3 bases: TGTGCCAGCAGCCACCTCGTCGGCAATGAGCAGTTCTTC. It yields the protein CASSHLVGNEQFF. The chain joins TRBV3-1 (or the pseudogene TRBV3-2) to TRBJ2-1; no clear D gene. The V and J ends lost 3 bases and 6 bases respectively, with 9 bases between them. CDR1 is LGHDT, CDR2 YNNKEL, per germline (reference sequence). This CDR3 is built from 13 residues.

J is TRBJ2-1 and V is TRBV5-1, with 9 positions matching TRBD2. This CDR3 comprises 15 residues. Germline loops: CDR1 SGHRS, CDR2 YFSETQ. V trimming: 5 bases; J trimming: 4 bases; junction bases outside the gene matches: 7. The CDR3 loop reads CASSSSSGAYNEQFF. The DNA of the CDR3 is TGCGCCAGCAGTTCTTCTAGCGGGGCTTACAATGAGCAGTTCTTC.

This clone was detected a few times. A junction end diverges from the germline sequence, so it may reflect a read error. V gene TRBV30 combines with J gene TRBJ1-2; 9 bases align to TRBD1. Germline CDR1 and CDR2: GTSNPN and SVGIG (reference sequence). The CDR3 is 13 amino acids. The CDR3 bases are TGTGCCTGGAGTTCCGCGACCACCGGGACAGGGAACTTC. Translated, it gives CAWSSATTGTGNF. The full variable domain, in which reference TRBV30 and TRBJ1-2 provide the parts outside the CDR3, is SQTIHQWPATLVQPVGSPLSLECTVEGTSNPNLYWYRQAAGRGLQLLFYSVGIGQISSEVPQNLSASRPQDRQFILSSKKLLLSDSGFYLCAWSSATTGTGNFGSGTRLTVV.

This chain links TRBV18 with TRBJ2-5, with 7 bases that match TRBD1. The CDR3 is 14 amino acids. V was pared by 5 bases and J by 2 bases, with 5 bases of the junction left unmatched. Germline V CDR1 and CDR2: KGHSH, LQKENI. CDR3 DNA sequence: TGTGCCAGCTCAGGGACAGCGACTCAAGAGACCCAGTACTTC. Translation: CASSGTATQETQYF.

V and J are TRBV6-5 and TRBJ1-4; 9 bases line up with TRBD1. The ends lost 9 bases at V and 4 bases at J; junction bases unmatched: 3. CDR1 and CDR2 (germline): MNHEY, SVGAGI. This CDR3 region has 13 residues. The DNA for the CDR3 is TGTGCCAGTGGACAGGGGCATAATGAAAAACTGTTTTTT. This encodes CASGQGHNEKLFF.

About this clone itself: Different DNA sequences within this sample yield the same CDR3. The rearrangement uses TRBV7-9 and TRBJ2-5; no reliable D call. The CDR3 has 12 residues. Germline V gives CDR1 SEHNR, CDR2 FQNEAQ (reference sequence). V was cut by 0 bases and J by 5 bases, with 4 bases left in between. CDR3 in amino acids: CASSLARETQYF. CDR3 sequence (DNA): TGTGCCAGCAGCTTAGCCAGGGAGACCCAGTACTTC.

The V call is TRBV6-5, the J call TRBJ2-3, with TRBD2 matching 13 bases. The CDR3 sequence is 13 residues long. In germline, CDR1 is MNHEY, CDR2 SVGAGI. Trimming removed 9 bases from V and 6 bases from J; junction bases left unmatched: 3. The CDR3 DNA sequence: TGTGCCAGTAGGACTAGCGGGGGTGATACGCAGTATTTT. This codes for CASRTSGGDTQYF.

This clone was seen more than once but under ten times. The chain recombines TRBV5-4 with TRBJ1-6, with a weak D call TRBD1 (5 bases). This CDR3 region has 14 residues. The germline V gene has CDR1 SGHNT and CDR2 YYREEE (reference sequence). With 4 bases removed from V and 7 bases from J, the gap between germline ends came to 12 bases. The CDR3 DNA reads TGTGCCAGCAGCCGGACACCGTTAAATTCACCCCTCCACTTT. It yields the protein CASSRTPLNSPLHF.

The CDR3 spells CASSSLGLAGGPAGTGELFF. The CDR3 DNA reads as TGTGCCAGCAGCTCTTTGGGACTAGCGGGAGGGCCCGCGGGAACCGGGGAGCTGTTTTTT. V usage is TRBV28 and J usage is TRBJ2-2; TRBD2 matches at 16 bases. The germline V gene encodes CDR1 MDHEN and CDR2 SYDVKM. This CDR3 is built from 20 residues. V lost 6 bases to trimming and J lost 5 bases; unmatched junction nucleotides: 15.

The gene calls are TRBV19 and TRBJ2-7, with 8 positions matching TRBD1. The length of the CDR3 is 13 residues. CDR1 and CDR2 (germline): LNHDA, SQIVND (reference sequence). With 6 bases clipped from V and 7 bases from J, the junction kept 8 bases outside the gene matches. The CDR3, as DNA: TGTGCCAGTAGAAAAACAGGGGGGAAGGAGCAGTACTTC. This translates into CASRKTGGKEQYF.

V and J are TRBV19 and TRBJ2-7; D may be TRBD1 (6 bases). Between the trimmed V and J ends, which lost 4 bases and 4 bases, there was a span of 11 bases. This CDR3 spans 13 amino acids. In germline, CDR1 is LNHDA, CDR2 SQIVND (reference sequence). The CDR3 bases are TGTGCCAGTAGTACCCTGGACAGATACGAGCAGTACTTC. This codes for CASSTLDRYEQYF.

V usage is TRBV4-2 and J usage is TRBJ1-1; D might be TRBD1 (5 bases). The germline V gene has CDR1 LGHNA and CDR2 YNFKEQ. With 0 bases removed from V and 0 bases from J, the gap between germline ends came to 8 bases. This CDR3 region has 15 residues. The CDR3 loop is CASSQDRQLNTEAFF. The CDR3 DNA reads TGTGCCAGCAGCCAAGATCGACAGCTGAACACTGAAGCTTTCTTT.

DNA for the CDR3: TGCAGCGTGGAGGCGGGGGGGCCCGGCACGCAGTATTTT. This sequence encodes CSVEAGGPGTQYF. The chain links TRBV29-1 to TRBJ2-3; TRBD2 matches 9 bases. With V trimmed by 6 bases and J by 9 bases, 10 bases remained unmatched. The CDR3 has 13 amino acids. Germline CDR1 SQVTM, CDR2 ANQGSEA.

The CDR3 loop reads CASSSKQGLREKLFF. As DNA, the CDR3 is TGTGCCAGCAGTTCTAAACAGGGTTTAAGGGAAAAACTGTTTTTT. The V gene is TRBV28, the J gene TRBJ1-4; the D gene is possibly TRBD1 (6 bases). Germline V gene lookup returns CDR1 MDHEN and CDR2 SYDVKM. V lost 4 bases and J 8 bases, leaving 17 bases between the germline ends. This CDR3 comprises 15 residues.

On this clone: This CDR3 is also generated by other DNA sequences in the sample. The chain is built from TRBV5-1 and TRBJ1-1; 7 bases match TRBD1. Trimming removed 4 bases from V and 1 base from J; junction bases left unmatched: 7. CDR3 length: 15 amino acids. From germline, CDR1 is SGHRS and CDR2 YFSETQ. In DNA, the CDR3 is TGCGCCAGCAGCCCACCCGGGACAGCGAACACTGAAGCTTTCTTT. Translation gives CASSPPGTANTEAFF.

This chain connects TRBV5-1 to TRBJ2-5; 8 nucleotides align to TRBD1. Germline V gives CDR1 SGHRS, CDR2 YFSETQ. The CDR3 totals 15 residues. V shed 3 bases and J 9 bases; nucleotides not matched to a gene: 13. This CDR3 reads CASSSGDRPWGAQYF. As DNA, the CDR3 is TGCGCCAGCAGCTCAGGGGACAGGCCGTGGGGGGCCCAGTACTTC.

In this sample, this clone turned up a few times. The CDR3 loop is CASSPVLSGNTIYF. In nucleotides, the CDR3 is TGTGCCAGCAGCCCTGTCCTCTCTGGAAACACCATATATTTT. V gene TRBV7-8 combines with J gene TRBJ1-3; unclear D gene. The germline V and J ends were trimmed by 5 bases and 0 bases, with 8 bases remaining between them. Germline CDR1 reads SGHVS; CDR2 reads FQNEAQ. The CDR3 extends over 14 amino acids.

This chain uses TRBV5-1 with TRBJ1-1; D perhaps matches TRBD1 (5 bases). The CDR3 is 15 residues long. V dropped 4 bases and J dropped 0 bases, with 13 bases sitting between them. Germline V gene sequence: CDR1 SGHRS, CDR2 YFSETQ. The DNA of the CDR3 is TGCGCCAGCAGCCCGGGACTGCTCATGAACACTGAAGCTTTCTTT. This gives the protein CASSPGLLMNTEAFF.

The chain links TRBV7-9 to TRBJ1-3, with 9 bases fitting TRBD1. Germline CDR1 is SEHNR and CDR2 is FQNEAQ (reference sequence). The length of the CDR3 is 16 residues. V shed 2 bases and J 8 bases; nucleotides not matched to a gene: 10. CDR3 DNA: TGTGCCAGCAGCTTACTCCAGGGACAGGGCGAGGACACCATATATTTT. Translating gives CASSLLQGQGEDTIYF.

J is TRBJ1-5 and V is TRBV30, with 7 bases lining up with TRBD1. The ends lost 2 bases at V and 5 bases at J; junction bases unmatched: 9. The germline CDR1 and CDR2 sequences are GTSNPN and SVGIG (reference sequence). There are 15 residues in the CDR3. The CDR3 DNA is TGTGCCTGGAGTTCCCCTCAGGGGGTCTATCAGCCCCAGCATTTT. Its translation is CAWSSPQGVYQPQHF. Based on the CDR3 plus reference TRBV30 and TRBJ1-5, the full variable domain is SQTIHQWPATLVQPVGSPLSLECTVEGTSNPNLYWYRQAAGRGLQLLFYSVGIGQISSEVPQNLSASRPQDRQFILSSKKLLLSDSGFYLCAWSSPQGVYQPQHFGDGTRLSIL.

The chain links TRBV10-3 to TRBJ2-1, with 12 bases fitting TRBD2. The CDR3 runs 16 residues. The J segment lost 4 bases and the V segment lost 0 bases, leaving 1 base of the junction unmatched. Germline assignment: CDR1 ENHRY and CDR2 SYGVKD. The CDR3 coding sequence is TGTGCCATCAGTGAGTCTGGACTAGCGGGATACAATGAGCAGTTCTTC. Its protein product is CAISESGLAGYNEQFF.

This clone was seen only once. This chain joins TRBV4-3 and TRBJ1-3; no firm D call. This CDR3 is 15 amino acids long. Germline V CDR1 and CDR2: LGHNA, YSLEER. Trimming took 0 bases from V and 2 from J, leaving 8 bases between them. This chain's CDR3 is CASSQDSVAGNTIYF. The CDR3 DNA sequence: TGCGCCAGCAGCCAAGATTCGGTAGCTGGAAACACCATATATTTT.

The chain uses TRBV3-1 (or the pseudogene TRBV3-2) and TRBJ2-1, with D possibly matching TRBD2 (7 bases). CDR3 size: 15 residues. V was pared by 8 bases and J by 3 bases, with 17 bases between. The germline gives CDR1 LGHDT, CDR2 YNNKEL (reference sequence). The CDR3 DNA reads TGTGCCAGCTCGCCAAGGGGGGGCATCTACAATGAGCAGTTCTTC. Its translation is CASSPRGGIYNEQFF.

This clone was observed once. This chain joins TRBV21-1 and TRBJ1-1; TRBD1, the table's D call, lacks a check against the DNA. TRBV21-1 is marked as a pseudogene. The CDR3 sequence is 14 residues long. CDR3 region: CASSKVPDRVEAFF. The DNA for the CDR3 is TGTGCCAGCAGCAAAGTCCCGGACAGAGTTGAAGCTTTCTTT.

The V and J genes are TRBV5-5 and TRBJ1-2; D remains unclear. The V gene's germline CDR1 is SGHKS and CDR2 YYEKEE (reference sequence). This CDR3 has 16 amino acids. The V and J ends lost 0 bases and 7 bases respectively, with 19 bases between them. The CDR3 DNA reads TGTGCCAGCAGCTTGGCTGTTTCGGCCGGGAGCAGTGGCTACACCTTC. It yields the protein CASSLAVSAGSSGYTF.

V usage is TRBV24-1 and J usage is TRBJ1-2; TRBD1 matches 9 bases. After removal of 4 bases from V and 5 bases from J, the junction contained 10 bases not matched to a gene. Germline V CDR1 and CDR2: KGHDR, SFDVKD. The CDR3 spans 16 residues. The CDR3 loop is CATSDWDRADRYGYTF. DNA for the CDR3: TGTGCCACCAGTGACTGGGACAGGGCAGATAGGTATGGCTACACCTTC.

The rearrangement uses TRBV7-6 and TRBJ2-5; 11 nucleotides align to TRBD2. V lost 1 base, J lost 5 bases, and 6 bases stayed unmatched. CDR1 and CDR2 (germline): SGHVS, FNYEAQ. The CDR3 is 16 residues long. CDR3 nucleotide sequence: TGTGCCAGCAGCTTAGTGCCGGGACTAGCGGCGGAGACCCAGTACTTC. This codes for CASSLVPGLAAETQYF.

The V gene is TRBV5-4, the J gene TRBJ1-4, with D tentatively TRBD1 (5 bases). Germline CDR1 reads SGHNT; CDR2 reads YYREEE (reference sequence). Trimming took off 2 bases at V and 2 bases at J, with 7 bases between the two ends. The CDR3 loop spans 14 amino acids. CDR3 nucleotides: TGTGCCAGCAGCTTACCAGGGACTAATGAAAAACTGTTTTTT. Translation: CASSLPGTNEKLFF. The full variable domain, completed using reference TRBV5-4 and TRBJ1-4, is ETGVTQSPTHLIKTRGQQVTLRCSSQSGHNTVSWYQQALGQGPQFIFQYYREEENGRGNFPPRFSGLQFPNYSSELNVNALELDDSALYLCASSLPGTNEKLFFGSGTQLSVL.